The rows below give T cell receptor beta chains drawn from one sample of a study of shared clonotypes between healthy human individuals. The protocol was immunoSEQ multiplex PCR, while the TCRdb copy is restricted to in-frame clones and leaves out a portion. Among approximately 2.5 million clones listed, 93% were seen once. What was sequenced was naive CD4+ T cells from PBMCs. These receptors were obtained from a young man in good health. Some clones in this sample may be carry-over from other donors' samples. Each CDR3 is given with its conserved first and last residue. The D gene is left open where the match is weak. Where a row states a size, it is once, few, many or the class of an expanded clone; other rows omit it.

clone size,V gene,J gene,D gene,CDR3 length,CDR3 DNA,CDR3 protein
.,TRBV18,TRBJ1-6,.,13,TGTGCCAGCTCGACCCGGGCGGATTCACCCCTCCACTTT,CASSTRADSPLHF
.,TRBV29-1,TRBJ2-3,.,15,TGCAGCGTTGATGTCTGGGAACCCCCCACAGATACGCAGTATTTT,CSVDVWEPPTDTQYF
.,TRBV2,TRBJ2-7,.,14,TGTGCCAGCAACAGGGATCAGGCGTCCTACGAGCAGTACTTC,CASNRDQASYEQYF
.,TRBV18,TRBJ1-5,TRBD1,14,TGTGCCAGCTCAGGGGACAGGGTAGGCCAGCCCCAGCATTTT,CASSGDRVGQPQHF
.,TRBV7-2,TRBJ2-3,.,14,TGTGCCAGCAGCTTCTCCATACGCACAGATACGCAGTATTTT,CASSFSIRTDTQYF
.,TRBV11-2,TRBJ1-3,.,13,TGTGCCAGCAGCTTAAAGGCTGGAAACACCATATATTTT,CASSLKAGNTIYF
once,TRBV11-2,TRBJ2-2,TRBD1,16,TGTGCCAGCAGCTTCTCCGGGACAGGAAACACCGGGGAGCTGTTTTTT,CASSFSGTGNTGELFF
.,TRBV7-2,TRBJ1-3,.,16,TGTGCCAGCAGTTTGGCGGGGGGTCCATCTGGAAACACCATATATTTT,CASSLAGGPSGNTIYF
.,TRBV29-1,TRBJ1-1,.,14,TGCAGCGTTGTTTGGGGGCTTTCGAACACTGAAGCTTTCTTT,CSVVWGLSNTEAFF
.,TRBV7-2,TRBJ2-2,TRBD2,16,TGTGCCAGCAGCTTAGTGGTAGCGGGAGTCACCGGGGAGCTGTTTTTT,CASSLVVAGVTGELFF
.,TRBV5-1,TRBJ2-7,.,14,TGCGCCAGCAGCTTGGCCGGGAGACCCTACGAGCAGTACTTC,CASSLAGRPYEQYF
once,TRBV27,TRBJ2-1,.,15,TGTGCCAGCACCCGGCAGGGAACTACCTACAATGAGCAGTTCTTC,CASTRQGTTYNEQFF
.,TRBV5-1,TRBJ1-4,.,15,TGCGCCAGCAGCCCCACCCCAGGGTATGTTGAAAAACTGTTTTTT,CASSPTPGYVEKLFF
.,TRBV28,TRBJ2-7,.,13,TGTGCCAGCAGTTTAAGGCGCACCTACGAGCAGTACTTC,CASSLRRTYEQYF
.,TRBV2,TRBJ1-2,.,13,TGTGCCAGCAGTGACTCCGGTGCCAATGGCTACACCTTC,CASSDSGANGYTF
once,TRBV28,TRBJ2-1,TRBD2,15,TGTGCCAGCAGTGATCTTAGCGGGCCTTACAATGAGCAGTTCTTC,CASSDLSGPYNEQFF
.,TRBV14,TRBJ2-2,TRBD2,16,TGTGCCAGCAGCTATAAGACTAGCCGGAACACCGGGGAGCTGTTTTTT,CASSYKTSRNTGELFF
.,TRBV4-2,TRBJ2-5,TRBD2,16,TGTGCCAGCAGCCAAGAGCCGACTAGCCTCCAAGAGACCCAGTACTTC,CASSQEPTSLQETQYF
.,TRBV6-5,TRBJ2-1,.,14,TGTGCCAGCAGCCCGGAGATGGGCCGAAGGGAGCAGTTCTTC,CASSPEMGRREQFF
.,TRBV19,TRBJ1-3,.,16,TGTGCCAGTAGTTTCACTTCCGGGACTTTTGGAAACACCATATATTTT,CASSFTSGTFGNTIYF
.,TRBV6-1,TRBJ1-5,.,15,TGTGCCAGCGCCAATAGGGACGCCGGGGGTCAGCCCCAGCATTTT,CASANRDAGGQPQHF
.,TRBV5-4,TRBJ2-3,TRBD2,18,TGTGCCAGCAGCTTGCCGGGACTAGCATTGACTAGCACAGATACGCAGTATTTT,CASSLPGLALTSTDTQYF
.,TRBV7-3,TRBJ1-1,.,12,TGTGCCAGCAGTAGCACCGGGACCCAAGCTTTCTTT,CASSSTGTQAFF
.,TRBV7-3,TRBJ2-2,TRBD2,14,TGTGCCAGCAGCTCAGCGGGAGGCCCCGGAGAGCTGTTTTTT,CASSSAGGPGELFF
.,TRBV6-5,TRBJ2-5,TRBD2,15,TGTGCCAGCAGTTCGGAAGGACTAGCAGGAGAGACCCAGTACTTC,CASSSEGLAGETQYF
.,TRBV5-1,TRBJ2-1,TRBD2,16,TGCGCCAGCAGCGTCGGGACTAGCGCGAGCTACAATGAGCAGTTCTTC,CASSVGTSASYNEQFF
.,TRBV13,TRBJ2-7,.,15,TGTGCCAGCAGACCCCGACCGGGCCTGGGCTACGAGCAGTACTTC,CASRPRPGLGYEQYF
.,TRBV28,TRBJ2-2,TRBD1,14,TGTGCCAGCAGACGCCCGACAGGGCCCGGGGAGCTGTTTTTT,CASRRPTGPGELFF
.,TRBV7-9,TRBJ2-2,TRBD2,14,TGTGCCAGCAGCCTTAGCGGGAGCACCGGGGAGCTGTTTTTT,CASSLSGSTGELFF
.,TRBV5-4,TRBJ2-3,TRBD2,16,TGTGCCAGCAGCTCGGAGACTAGCGGGACCACAGATACGCAGTATTTT,CASSSETSGTTDTQYF
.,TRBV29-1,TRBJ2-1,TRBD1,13,TGCAGCGTCGGACAGGGGGATAACAATGAGCAGTTCTTC,CSVGQGDNNEQFF
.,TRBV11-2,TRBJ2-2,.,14,TGTGCCAGCAGCTCCCAGAGTAACACCGGGGAGCTGTTTTTT,CASSSQSNTGELFF
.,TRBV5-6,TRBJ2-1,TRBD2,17,TGTGCCAGCAGCCTACTGAAATCCAGGACTAGCTTCAATGAGCAGTTCTTC,CASSLLKSRTSFNEQFF
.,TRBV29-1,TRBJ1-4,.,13,TGCAGCGTTGGCCAGAGCCTTAATGAAAAACTGTTTTTT,CSVGQSLNEKLFF
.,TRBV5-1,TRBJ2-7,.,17,TGCGCCAGCAGCTTGGCCGGCGCACCGAGAGGATCCTACGAGCAGTACTTC,CASSLAGAPRGSYEQYF
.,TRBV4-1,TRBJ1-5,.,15,TGCGCCAGCAGCCAAACAGACGGTAGCAATCAGCCCCAGCATTTT,CASSQTDGSNQPQHF
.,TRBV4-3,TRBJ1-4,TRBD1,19,TGCGCCAGCAGCCAAACCCGGGACAGGGGGTGGGCTGCTAATGAAAAACTGTTTTTT,CASSQTRDRGWAANEKLFF
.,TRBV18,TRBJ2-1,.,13,TGTGCCAGCTCACCGGGTCCAGGCGATGAGCAGTTCTTC,CASSPGPGDEQFF
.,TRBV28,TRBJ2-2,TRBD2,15,TGTGCCAGCAACCGGGCGAGTAGCGGGAGTGGGGAGCTGTTTTTT,CASNRASSGSGELFF